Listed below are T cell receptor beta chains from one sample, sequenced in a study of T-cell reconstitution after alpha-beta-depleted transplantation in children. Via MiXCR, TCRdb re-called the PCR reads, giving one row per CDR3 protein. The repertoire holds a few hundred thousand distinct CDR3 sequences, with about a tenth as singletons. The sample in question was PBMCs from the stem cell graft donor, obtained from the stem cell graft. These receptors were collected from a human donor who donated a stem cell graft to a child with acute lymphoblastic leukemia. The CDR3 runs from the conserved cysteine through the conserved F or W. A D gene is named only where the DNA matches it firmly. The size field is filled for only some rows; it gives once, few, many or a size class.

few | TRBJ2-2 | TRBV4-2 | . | TGTGCCAGCAGCCAAGATCGGTTAGCTTTTTCCGGGGAGCTGTTTTTT | CASSQDRLAFSGELFF
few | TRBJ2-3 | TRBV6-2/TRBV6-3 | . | TGTGCCAGCAGTCGGGCAGGGGACGCAGATACGCAGTATTTT | CASSRAGDADTQYF
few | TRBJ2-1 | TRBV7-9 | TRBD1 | TGTGCCAGCAGCCCGACTATAGGGGGCGATGAGCAGTTCTTC | CASSPTIGGDEQFF
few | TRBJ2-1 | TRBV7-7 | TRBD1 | TGTGCTAGCAGCTTAGCGGTAGGACAGGGCGAAAATGAGCAGTTCTTC | CASSLAVGQGENEQFF
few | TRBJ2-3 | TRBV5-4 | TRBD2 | TGTGCCAGCAGCCCCCGGACTAGCTCACAGGGCACAGATACGCAGTATTTT | CASSPRTSSQGTDTQYF
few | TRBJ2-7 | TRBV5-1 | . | TGCGCCAGCAGCTTGGCCGTTCCCCAATGGGGAAAATACGAGCAGTACTTC | CASSLAVPQWGKYEQYF
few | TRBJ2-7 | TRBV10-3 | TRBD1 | TGTGCCATCAGTGAAGGGCTGCAGGGGGCTTACGAGCAGTACTTC | CAISEGLQGAYEQYF
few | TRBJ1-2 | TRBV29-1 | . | TGCAGCGTTGGACAGGCACTTAACTATGGCTACACCTTC | CSVGQALNYGYTF
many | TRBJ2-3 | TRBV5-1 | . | TGCGCCAGCAGCTTGGGATACGAGTCGCGGGATACGCAGTATTTT | CASSLGYESRDTQYF
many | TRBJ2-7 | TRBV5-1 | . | TGCGCCAGCAGGGGGGAGGCGCCCCCCTACGAGCAGTACTTC | CASRGEAPPYEQYF
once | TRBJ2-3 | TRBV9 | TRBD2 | TGTGCCAGCAGCCTTCGGACTAGCGGGAGGCCAGCGGATACGCAGTATTTT | CASSLRTSGRPADTQYF
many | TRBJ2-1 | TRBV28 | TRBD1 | TGTGCCAGCAGTTTGCCGGAACCGGGACAGGAAATCAATGAGCAGTTCTTC | CASSLPEPGQEINEQFF
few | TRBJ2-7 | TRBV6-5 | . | TGTGCCAGCAGTTTGGACAGATGCTACGAGCAGTACTTC | CASSLDRCYEQYF
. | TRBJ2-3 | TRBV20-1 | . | TGCAGTGCTAGAGATGGTAAGCCCATGAGCACAGATACGCAGTATTTT | CSARDGKPMSTDTQYF
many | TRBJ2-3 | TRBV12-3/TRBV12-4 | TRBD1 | TGTGCCAGCACTCTTGACAGGGGAGTTGGCACAGATACGCAGTATTTT | CASTLDRGVGTDTQYF
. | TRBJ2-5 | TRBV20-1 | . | TGCAGTGCTAGAGTTGGGGCGGGGGCAGAGACCCAGTACTTC | CSARVGAGAETQYF
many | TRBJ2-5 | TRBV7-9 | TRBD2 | TGTGCCAGCAGCCGTACTAGCGCTATGAGGTTTGGAGAGACCCAGTACTTC | CASSRTSAMRFGETQYF
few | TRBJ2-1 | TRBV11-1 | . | TGTGCCAGCAGCCGGAAATTGTGGGTAAGGGACTCCTACAATGAGCAGTTCTTC | CASSRKLWVRDSYNEQFF
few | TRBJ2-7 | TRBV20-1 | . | TGCAGTGCTAGACCGTGGAGGGGGCCGGCCTACGAGCAGTACTTC | CSARPWRGPAYEQYF
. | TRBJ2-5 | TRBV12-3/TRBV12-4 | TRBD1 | TGTGCCAGCAGCCCAGGGACAGGGAGAGGGCAGGCCCAGTACTTC | CASSPGTGRGQAQYF
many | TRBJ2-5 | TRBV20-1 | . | TGCAGTGCTAGAGAACAGGGCCGCGGGGAGACCCAGTACTTC | CSAREQGRGETQYF
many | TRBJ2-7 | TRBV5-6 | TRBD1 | TGTGCCAGCAGCTGGACAGGGGCGCCGGAGCAGTACTTC | CASSWTGAPEQYF
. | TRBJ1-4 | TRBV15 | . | TGTGCCACCAACGCCGGGAGGGGTGGTAATGAAAAACTGTTTTTT | CATNAGRGGNEKLFF
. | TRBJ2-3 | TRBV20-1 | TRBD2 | TGCAGTGCTAGAGACCCTAGCGGGAGTCATAGCACAGATACGCAGTATTTT | CSARDPSGSHSTDTQYF
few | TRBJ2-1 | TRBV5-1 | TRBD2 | TGCGCCAGCAGCGCTGGAGGTACTAGCGGATACAATGAGCAGTTCTTC | CASSAGGTSGYNEQFF
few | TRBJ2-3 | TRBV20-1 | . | TGCAGTGTCAAACCCACTAGCCCCGGCATGGCAGATACGCAGTATTTT | CSVKPTSPGMADTQYF
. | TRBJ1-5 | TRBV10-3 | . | TGTGCCATCAGTGAAGCTGGCCGGGGCAATCAGCCCCAGCATTTT | CAISEAGRGNQPQHF
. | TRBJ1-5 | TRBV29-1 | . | TGCAGCGTTGCGACACCTCCGAGCAATCAGCCCCAGCATTTT | CSVATPPSNQPQHF
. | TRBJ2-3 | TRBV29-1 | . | TGCAGCGTTGTAGGCAGGACACAAGATACGCAGTATTTT | CSVVGRTQDTQYF
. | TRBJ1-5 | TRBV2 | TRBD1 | TGTGCCAGCAGTGAAAGTTGGCAGGGGGATCAGCCCCAGCATTTT | CASSESWQGDQPQHF
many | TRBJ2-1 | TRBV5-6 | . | TGTGCCAGCATAAGGTTTGATGAGCAGTTCTTC | CASIRFDEQFF
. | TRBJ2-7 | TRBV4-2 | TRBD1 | TGTGCCAGCAGCCAAACAGGGGACCGGGCCCCCTACGAGCAGTACTTC | CASSQTGDRAPYEQYF
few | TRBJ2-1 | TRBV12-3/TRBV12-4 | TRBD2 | TGTGCCAGCAGTTTTGTGACTAGCGGGCTGGATGAGCAGTTCTTC | CASSFVTSGLDEQFF
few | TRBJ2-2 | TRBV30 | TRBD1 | TGTGCCTGGTACAGGGGGCGCGAAACCGGGGAGCTGTTTTTT | CAWYRGRETGELFF
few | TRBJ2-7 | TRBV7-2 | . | TGTGCCAGCAGCTTAGGTTTTTGGTCAATCTCCTACGAGCAGTACTTC | CASSLGFWSISYEQYF
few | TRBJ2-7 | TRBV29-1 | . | TGCAGCGTTGATGGGATAGAGACAGGCCCCTACGAGCAGTACTTC | CSVDGIETGPYEQYF
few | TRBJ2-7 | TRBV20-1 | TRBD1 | TGCAGTGCTAGGGGGGACAGGGGGTACGAGCAGTACTTC | CSARGDRGYEQYF
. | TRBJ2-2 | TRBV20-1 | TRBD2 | TGCAGTGCTAGAGTCGGGGTTAGGACTAGCGGGAGTGGGAACACCGGGGAGCTGTTTTTT | CSARVGVRTSGSGNTGELFF
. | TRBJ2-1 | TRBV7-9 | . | TGTGCCAGCAGCCGCCCCAACACCGCTGGGGAGCAGTTCTTC | CASSRPNTAGEQFF
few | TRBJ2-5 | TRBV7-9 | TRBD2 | TGTGCCAGCAGCTTGGGGACTAGCGGGAGAAAAGAGACCCAGTACTTC | CASSLGTSGRKETQYF
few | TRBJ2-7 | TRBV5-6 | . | TGTGCCAGCAGCACGACAGCCTACCACTACGAGCAGTACTTC | CASSTTAYHYEQYF
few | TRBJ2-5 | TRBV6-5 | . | TGTGCCAGCAGTTACTCACGGGGACCAGAGACCCAGTACTTC | CASSYSRGPETQYF
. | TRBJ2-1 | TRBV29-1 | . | TGCAGCGCCGGAGATGTACACGGTGAGCAGTTCTTC | CSAGDVHGEQFF
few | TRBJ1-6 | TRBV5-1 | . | TGCGCCAGCAGCTTGAGTGGGACACTCGGCAATTCACCCCTCCACTTT | CASSLSGTLGNSPLHF
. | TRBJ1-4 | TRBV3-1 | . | TGTGCCAGCAGCCAAGATTCCGGCAGATCAAAAGGGGACCCCGAGGAAAAACTGTTTTTT | CASSQDSGRSKGDPEEKLFF
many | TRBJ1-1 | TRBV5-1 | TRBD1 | TGCGCCAGCAGCCCCCGGGACAGGGTCACTGAAGCTTTCTTT | CASSPRDRVTEAFF
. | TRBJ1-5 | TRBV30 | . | TGTGCCTGGAATTCAGGGTATGGGCAGCCCCAGCATTTT | CAWNSGYGQPQHF
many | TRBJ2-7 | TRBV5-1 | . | TGCGCCAGCAGCTTGGACTTAAACTCCTACGAGCAGTACTTC | CASSLDLNSYEQYF
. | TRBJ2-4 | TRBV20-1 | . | TGCAGTGCTAGAGATCACTTGTTTGCGGGACGCAAGTTAGCCAAAAACATTCAGTACTTC | CSARDHLFAGRKLAKNIQYF
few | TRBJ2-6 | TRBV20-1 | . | TGCAGTGCTAGAGTCTCCTCTGGGGCCAACGTCCTGACTTTC | CSARVSSGANVLTF